This TCR beta chain was sequenced during a study of control samples from healthy donors and cancer patients. This CDR3 has 15 residues. The germline V gene has CDR1 MNHEY and CDR2 SVGEGT. The V segment lost 1 base and the J segment 5 bases; nucleotides outside the gene matches: 6. The repertoire was sequenced with immunoSEQ multiplex PCR; TCRdb's copy has only in-frame clones and lacks some. In the table there are 95,000 to 120,000 clones, roughly four fifths of which are singletons. The gene calls are TRBV6-2 or TRBV6-3 and TRBJ2-5; the match to TRBD1 covers 8 bases. This TCR was recovered from a man between 18 and 35 years old in good health. Sequenced input: blood. DNA of the CDR3: TGTGCCAGCAGTTACTTAGGACAGGGACTTGAGACCCAGTACTTC. It yields the protein CASSYLGQGLETQYF.